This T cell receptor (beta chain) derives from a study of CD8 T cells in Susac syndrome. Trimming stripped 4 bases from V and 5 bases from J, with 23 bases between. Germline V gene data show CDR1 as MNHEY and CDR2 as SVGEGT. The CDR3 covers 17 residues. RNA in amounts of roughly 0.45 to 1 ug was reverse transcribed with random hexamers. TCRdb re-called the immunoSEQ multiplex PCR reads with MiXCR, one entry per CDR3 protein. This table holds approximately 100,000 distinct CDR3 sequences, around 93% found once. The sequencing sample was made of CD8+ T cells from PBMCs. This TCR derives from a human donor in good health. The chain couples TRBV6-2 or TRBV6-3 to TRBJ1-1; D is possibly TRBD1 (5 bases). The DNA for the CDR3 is TGTGCCAGCAGTTTCGATACCTTATTCGGGGGAGCTACTGAAGCTTTCTTT. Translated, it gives CASSFDTLFGGATEAFF.